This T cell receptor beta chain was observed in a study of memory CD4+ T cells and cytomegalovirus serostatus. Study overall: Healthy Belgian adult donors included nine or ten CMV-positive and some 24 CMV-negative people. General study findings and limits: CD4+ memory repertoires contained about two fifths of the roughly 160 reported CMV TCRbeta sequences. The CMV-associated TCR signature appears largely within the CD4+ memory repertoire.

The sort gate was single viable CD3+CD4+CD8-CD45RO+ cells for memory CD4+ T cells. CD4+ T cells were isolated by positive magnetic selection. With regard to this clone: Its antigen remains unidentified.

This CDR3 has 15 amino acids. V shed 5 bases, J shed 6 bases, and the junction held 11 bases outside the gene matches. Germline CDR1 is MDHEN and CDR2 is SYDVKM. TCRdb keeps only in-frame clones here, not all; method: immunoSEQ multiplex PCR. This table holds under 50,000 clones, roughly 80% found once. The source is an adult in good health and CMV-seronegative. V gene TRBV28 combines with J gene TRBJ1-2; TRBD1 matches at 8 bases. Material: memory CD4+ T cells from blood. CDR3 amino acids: CASSRGTSGGNGYTF. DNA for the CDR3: TGTGCCAGCAGTCGGGGAACATCAGGGGGCAATGGCTACACCTTC.